This entry features one T cell receptor beta chain sequence. The data belong to a study of T cell changes during pregnancy in multiple sclerosis. The method was immunoSEQ multiplex PCR; TCRdb's version includes in-frame clones alone and lacks a portion of them. Of 50,000 to 75,000 clones detected, about 94% appear once; the ten largest clones hold about 2.8%. This CDR3 contains 15 residues. In germline, CDR1 is SGHTA, CDR2 FQGNSA. V lost 2 bases to trimming and J lost 4 bases, with 15 bases between them. The source was CD8+ T cells from peripheral blood mononuclear cells, collected in the third trimester of pregnancy. This clonotype originated in a female donor with multiple sclerosis, enrolled in a pregnancy study. The chain is built from TRBV7-2 and TRBJ2-7; D not certain. CDR3 amino acids: CASSLILGGHYEQYF. CDR3 DNA: TGTGCCAGCAGCTTAATCCTTGGTGGCCATTACGAGCAGTACTTC.